The TCR beta chain described here comes from a study of breast tumors, draining lymph nodes, adjacent tissues. Study observations and caveats: Tumor repertoires ranked between lymph nodes and nontumor tissue in diversity, with V and J gene preferences.

This clonotype has a count of ten or more. What it recognizes is unknown. TCRdb re-called the multiplex PCR reads through MiXCR, storing one row per CDR3 protein. The table shows approximately 89,000 distinct CDR3 sequences, with over 25% occurring only once. Germline V lookup: CDR1 LNHDA, CDR2 SQIVND (reference sequence). Trimming at V came to 1 base and at J to 4 bases, leaving 1 base not matched to a gene. The CDR3 extends over 14 amino acids. Samples came from axillary lymph nodes draining the breast cancer. The clonotype originates from a female donor with breast cancer. Some clones in this sample may be carry-over from other donors' samples. The sample taken for sequencing was axillary lymph node tissue. The rearrangement links TRBV19 to TRBJ2-1, with 7 bases that match TRBD1. The CDR3 sequence: CASSIVGQYNEQFF. CDR3 nucleotide sequence: TGTGCCAGTAGTATAGTGGGACAGTACAATGAGCAGTTCTTC. The full variable domain, rest sourced from reference TRBV19 and TRBJ2-1, is DGGITQSPKYLFRKEGQNVTLSCEQNLNHDAMYWYRQDPGQGLRLIYYSQIVNDFQKGDIAEGYSVSREKKESFPLTVTSAQKNPTAFYLCASSIVGQYNEQFFGPGTRLTVL.